This T cell receptor (beta chain) comes out of a study of blood T cells in healthy people across ages. Together with a sample-barcoded 5' primer, a J-beta primer mix was included in a second PCR lasting about 6 to 12 cycles. TCRdb itself ran the 5' RACE reads through MiXCR, one entry per CDR3 protein. This table has about 780,000 distinct CDR3 sequences, about half appearing once. Trimming removed 5 bases from V and 0 bases from J, with 11 bases in between. This CDR3 comprises 15 residues. Germline V gene lookup returns CDR1 MNHEY and CDR2 SVGEGT. Sequenced: blood. This TCR was recovered from a man at least 80 years old in good health. The chain is built from TRBV6-2 or TRBV6-3 and TRBJ2-1, with D perhaps given as TRBD1 or TRBD2 (6 bases each). For the CDR3, the DNA is TGTGCCAGCAGTCGGGGGCAGCGCTCCTACAATGAGCAGTTCTTC. Protein sequence: CASSRGQRSYNEQFF.